This T cell receptor beta chain was identified during a study of T cell changes during pregnancy in multiple sclerosis. Here immunoSEQ multiplex PCR was the method, and the copy in TCRdb shows in-frame clones only, minus some. The sample contains about 13,000 clones, approximately 91% of which appear only once. Germline CDR1 and CDR2: SNHLY and FYNNEI. Trimming left V 7 bases short and J 7 bases short, with 22 bases between. The CDR3 runs to 15 residues. Sequencing was performed on CD8+ T cells from peripheral blood mononuclear cells, taken in the first trimester of pregnancy. The sequence came from a female donor with multiple sclerosis, enrolled in a pregnancy study. The chain uses TRBV2 and TRBJ1-2; D unclear. This CDR3 is CASISIFQAPRGYTF. DNA for the CDR3: TGTGCCAGCATCTCTATCTTTCAGGCTCCTCGTGGCTACACCTTC.